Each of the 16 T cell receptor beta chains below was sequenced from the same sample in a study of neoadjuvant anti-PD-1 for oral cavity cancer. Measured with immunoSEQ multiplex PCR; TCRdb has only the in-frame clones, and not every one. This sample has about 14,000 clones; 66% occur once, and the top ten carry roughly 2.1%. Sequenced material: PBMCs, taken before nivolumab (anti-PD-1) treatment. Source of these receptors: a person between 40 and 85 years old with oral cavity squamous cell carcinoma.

Here the CDR3 reads CASSDRPNYGYTF. The DNA of the CDR3 is TGTGCCAGCAGTGACAGACCTAACTATGGCTACACCTTC. This chain uses TRBV2 with TRBJ1-2; no clear D gene. Trimming stripped 3 bases from V and 0 bases from J, with 5 bases between. The CDR3 spans 13 residues. The V gene's germline CDR1 is SNHLY and CDR2 FYNNEI.

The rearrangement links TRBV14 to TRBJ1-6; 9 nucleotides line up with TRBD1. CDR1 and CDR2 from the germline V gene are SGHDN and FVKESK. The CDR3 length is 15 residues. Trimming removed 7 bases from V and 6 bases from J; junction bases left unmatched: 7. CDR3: CASTTGGAGNSPLHF. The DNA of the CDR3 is TGTGCCAGCACCACAGGGGGCGCGGGTAATTCACCCCTCCACTTT.

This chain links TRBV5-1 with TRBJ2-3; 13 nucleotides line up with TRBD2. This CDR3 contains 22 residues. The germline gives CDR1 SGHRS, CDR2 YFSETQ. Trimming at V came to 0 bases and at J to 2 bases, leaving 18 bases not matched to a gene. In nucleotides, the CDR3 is TGCGCCAGCAGCTTGGCCTTTTCATTAGGGACTAGCGGGGTCACGATCACAGATACGCAGTATTTT. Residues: CASSLAFSLGTSGVTITDTQYF.

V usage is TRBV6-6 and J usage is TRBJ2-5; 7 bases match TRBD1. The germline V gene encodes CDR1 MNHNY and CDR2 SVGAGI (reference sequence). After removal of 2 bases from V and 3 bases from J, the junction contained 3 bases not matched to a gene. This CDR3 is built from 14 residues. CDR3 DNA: TGTGCCAGCAGTTACAGGGGGCCTGAAGAGACCCAGTACTTC. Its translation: CASSYRGPEETQYF.

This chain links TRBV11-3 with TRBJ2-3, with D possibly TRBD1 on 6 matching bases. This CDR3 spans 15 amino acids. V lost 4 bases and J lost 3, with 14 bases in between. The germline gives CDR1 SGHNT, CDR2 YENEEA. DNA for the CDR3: TGTGCCAGCAGCTCCCAGGGGTCGGGGACAGATACGCAGTATTTT. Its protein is CASSSQGSGTDTQYF.

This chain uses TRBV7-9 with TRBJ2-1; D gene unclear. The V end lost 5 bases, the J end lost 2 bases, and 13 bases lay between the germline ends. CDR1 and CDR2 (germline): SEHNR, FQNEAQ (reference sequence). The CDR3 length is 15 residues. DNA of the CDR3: TGTGCCAGCAGCCCGATATTTGGCGCCTACAATGAGCAGTTCTTC. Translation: CASSPIFGAYNEQFF.

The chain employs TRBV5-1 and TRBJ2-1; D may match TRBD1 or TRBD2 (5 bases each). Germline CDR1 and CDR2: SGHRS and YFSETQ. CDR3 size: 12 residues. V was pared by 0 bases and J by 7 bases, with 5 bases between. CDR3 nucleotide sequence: TGCGCCAGCAGCTTGGGGGGGAATGAGCAGTTCTTC. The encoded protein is CASSLGGNEQFF. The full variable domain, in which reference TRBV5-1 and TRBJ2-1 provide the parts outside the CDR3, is KAGVTQTPRYLIKTRGQQVTLSCSPISGHRSVSWYQQTPGQGLQFLFEYFSETQRNKGNFPGRFSGRQFSNSRSEMNVSTLELGDSALYLCASSLGGNEQFFGPGTRLTVL.

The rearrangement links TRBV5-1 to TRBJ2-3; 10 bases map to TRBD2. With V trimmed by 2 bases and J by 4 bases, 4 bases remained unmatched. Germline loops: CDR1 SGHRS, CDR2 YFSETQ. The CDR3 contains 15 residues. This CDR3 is CASSFGSGGSDTQYF. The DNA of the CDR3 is TGCGCCAGCAGCTTTGGTAGCGGGGGGTCAGATACGCAGTATTTT.

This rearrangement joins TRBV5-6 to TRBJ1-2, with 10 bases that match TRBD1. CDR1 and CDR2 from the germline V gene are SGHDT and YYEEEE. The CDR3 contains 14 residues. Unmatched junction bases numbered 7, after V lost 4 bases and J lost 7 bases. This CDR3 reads CASSLGTGVIGYTF. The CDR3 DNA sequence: TGTGCCAGCAGCCTGGGGACAGGGGTCATTGGCTACACCTTC.

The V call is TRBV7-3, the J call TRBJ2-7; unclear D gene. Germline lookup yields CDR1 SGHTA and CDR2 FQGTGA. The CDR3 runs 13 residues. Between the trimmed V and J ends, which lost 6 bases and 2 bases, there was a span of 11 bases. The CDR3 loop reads CASSLNKPYEQYF. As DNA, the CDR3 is TGTGCCAGCAGTCTTAACAAGCCCTACGAGCAGTACTTC.

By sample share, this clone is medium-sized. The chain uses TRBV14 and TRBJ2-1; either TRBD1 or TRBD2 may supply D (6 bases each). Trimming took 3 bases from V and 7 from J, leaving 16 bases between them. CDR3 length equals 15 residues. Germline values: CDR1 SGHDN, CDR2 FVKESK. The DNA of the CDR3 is TGTGCCAGCAGCCAGAGTGCAGGGGCGGGGAATGAGCAGTTCTTC. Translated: CASSQSAGAGNEQFF.

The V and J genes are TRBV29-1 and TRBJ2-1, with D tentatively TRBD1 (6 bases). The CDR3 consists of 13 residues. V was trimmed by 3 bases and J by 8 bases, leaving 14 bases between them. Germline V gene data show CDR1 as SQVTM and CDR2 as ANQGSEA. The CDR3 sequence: CSVEVTGWDEQFF. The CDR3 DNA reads TGCAGCGTTGAGGTTACAGGGTGGGATGAGCAGTTCTTC.

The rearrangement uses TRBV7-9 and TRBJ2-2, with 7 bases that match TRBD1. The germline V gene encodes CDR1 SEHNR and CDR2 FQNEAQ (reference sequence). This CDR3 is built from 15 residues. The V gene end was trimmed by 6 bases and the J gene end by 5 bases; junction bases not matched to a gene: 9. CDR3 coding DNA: TGTGCCAGCAGTAAGAACGCAGGGGGAACCGGGGAGCTGTTTTTT. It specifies CASSKNAGGTGELFF.

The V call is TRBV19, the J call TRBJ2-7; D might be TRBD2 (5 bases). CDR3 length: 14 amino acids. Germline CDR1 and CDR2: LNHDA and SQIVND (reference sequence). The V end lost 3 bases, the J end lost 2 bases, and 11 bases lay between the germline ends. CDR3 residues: CASSIGRGTYEQYF. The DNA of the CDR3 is TGTGCCAGTAGTATTGGCCGGGGAACCTACGAGCAGTACTTC.

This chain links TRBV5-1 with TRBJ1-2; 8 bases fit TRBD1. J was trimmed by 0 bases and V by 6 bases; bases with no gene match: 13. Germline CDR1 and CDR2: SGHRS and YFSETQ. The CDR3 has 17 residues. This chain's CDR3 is CASTPEGQGHPNYGYTF. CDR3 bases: TGCGCCAGCACCCCGGAAGGACAGGGACACCCTAACTATGGCTACACCTTC. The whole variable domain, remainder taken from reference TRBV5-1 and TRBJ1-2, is KAGVTQTPRYLIKTRGQQVTLSCSPISGHRSVSWYQQTPGQGLQFLFEYFSETQRNKGNFPGRFSGRQFSNSRSEMNVSTLELGDSALYLCASTPEGQGHPNYGYTFGSGTRLTVV.

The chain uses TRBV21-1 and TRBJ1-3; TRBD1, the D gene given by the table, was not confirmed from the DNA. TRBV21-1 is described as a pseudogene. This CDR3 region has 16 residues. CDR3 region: CAGRTGGLPAGNTIYF. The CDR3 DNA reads TGTGCCGGCAGGACAGGGGGCTTACCCGCTGGAAACACCATATATTTT.